This T cell receptor beta chain emerged from a study of regulatory T cells in long-lasting Graves disease. Germline loops: CDR1 SGHVS, CDR2 FNYEAQ. The CDR3 is 15 residues long. V lost 5 bases, J lost 3 bases, and 5 bases stayed unmatched. The sample holds a few counts of this clonotype. Assembly of TCR beta libraries relied on iRepertoire HTBI primers together with Arm-PCR of CDR3 regions. TCRdb ran MiXCR on the multiplex PCR reads and lists one entry per CDR3 protein. The table shows about 540,000 distinct CDR3 sequences, with about 14% occurring only once. As for time point: newly diagnosed GD, antithyroid drugs for less than 3 months. From RNA extracted from PBMCs, the TCR library was made. The authors drew approximately 9 milliliters of peripheral blood into EDTA tubes. This same sample was also taken into another study, of T cells in Graves' hyperthyroidism and ophthalmopathy. From that report: Within blood appeared most thyroid clonotypes that had expanded above 0.001.

The clonotype originates from a man aged 25-45 years with Graves disease. J is TRBJ2-1 and V is TRBV7-6; 9 nucleotides agree with TRBD2. The starting material was peripheral blood mononuclear cells (PBMCs), obtained at new diagnosis, from a patient treated with antithyroid drugs. In nucleotides, the CDR3 is TGTGCCAGCAGCCGGACTAGCGCTGACTACAATGAGCAGTTCTTC. Its protein product is CASSRTSADYNEQFF. Together with reference TRBV7-6 and TRBJ2-1, the CDR3 gives the full variable domain: GAGVSQSPRYKVTKRGQDVALRCDPISGHVSLYWYRQALGQGPEFLTYFNYEAQQDKSGLPNDRFSAERPEGSISTLTIQRTEQRDSAMYRCASSRTSADYNEQFFGPGTRLTVL.